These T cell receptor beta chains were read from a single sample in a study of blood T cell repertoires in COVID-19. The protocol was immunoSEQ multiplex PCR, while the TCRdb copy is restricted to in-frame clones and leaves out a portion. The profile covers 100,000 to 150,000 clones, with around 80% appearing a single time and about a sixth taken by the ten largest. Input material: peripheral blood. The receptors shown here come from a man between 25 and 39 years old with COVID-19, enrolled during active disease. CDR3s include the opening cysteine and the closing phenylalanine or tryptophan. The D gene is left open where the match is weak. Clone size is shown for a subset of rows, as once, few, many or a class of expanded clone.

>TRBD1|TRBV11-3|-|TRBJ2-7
CASSHPGQGYEQYF
TGTGCCAGCAGCCATCCGGGACAGGGCTACGAGCAGTACTTC
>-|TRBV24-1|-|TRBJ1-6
CATTEIPPAQVNSPLHF
TGTGCCACCACAGAGATCCCGCCGGCACAGGTAAATTCACCCCTCCACTTT
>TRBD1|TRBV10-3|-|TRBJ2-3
CATRPPGQTTDTQYF
TGTGCCACAAGGCCCCCGGGACAGACCACAGATACGCAGTATTTT
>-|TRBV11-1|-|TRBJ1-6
CASSPRQNSPLHF
TGTGCCAGCAGCCCCCGACAGAATTCACCCCTCCACTTT
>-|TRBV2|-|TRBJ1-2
CASGRTVLYGYTF
TGTGCCAGCGGCAGGACAGTACTCTATGGCTACACCTTC
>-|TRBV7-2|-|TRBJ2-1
CASSRGLSTYNEQFF
TGTGCCAGCAGCCGCGGCCTAAGCACCTACAATGAGCAGTTCTTC
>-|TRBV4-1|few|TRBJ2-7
CASSRGTNSYEQYF
TGCGCCAGCAGCCGTGGGACAAACTCCTACGAGCAGTACTTC
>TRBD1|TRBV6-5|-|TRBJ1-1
CASSYPDRGHTEAFF
TGTGCCAGCAGTTACCCTGACAGGGGGCACACTGAAGCTTTCTTT
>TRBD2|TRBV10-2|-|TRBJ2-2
CASTRLADMNTGELFF
TGCGCCAGCACTCGACTAGCGGATATGAACACCGGGGAGCTGTTTTTT
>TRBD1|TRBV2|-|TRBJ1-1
CASSEGQGLEAFF
TGTGCCAGCAGTGAAGGACAGGGGCTTGAAGCTTTCTTT
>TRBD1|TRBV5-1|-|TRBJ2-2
CASSLAYRGLGTGELFF
TGCGCCAGCAGCTTGGCCTACAGGGGGCTGGGCACCGGGGAGCTGTTTTTT
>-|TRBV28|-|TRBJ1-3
CASLEGSSGNTIYF
TGTGCCAGCCTGGAGGGGTCGTCTGGAAACACCATATATTTT
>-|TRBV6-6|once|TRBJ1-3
CASTRGSGGNTIYF
TGTGCCAGCACGCGCGGGAGCGGGGGAAACACCATATATTTT
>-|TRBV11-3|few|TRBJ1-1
CASSLHRDTEAFF
TGTGCCAGCAGCTTACACAGGGACACTGAAGCTTTCTTT
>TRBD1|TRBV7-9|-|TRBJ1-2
CASSPDRVYGYTF
TGTGCCAGCAGCCCGGACAGGGTCTATGGCTACACCTTC
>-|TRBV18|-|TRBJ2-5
CASSRGGETQYF
TGTGCCAGCTCACGCGGCGGAGAGACCCAGTACTTC
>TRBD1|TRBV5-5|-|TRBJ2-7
CASSRTGDLAEYF
TGTGCCAGCAGCAGGACAGGGGACCTCGCGGAGTACTTC
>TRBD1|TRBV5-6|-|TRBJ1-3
CASSLGQGAGNTIYF
TGTGCCAGCAGCTTGGGACAGGGGGCGGGAAACACCATATATTTT
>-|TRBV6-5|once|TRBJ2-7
CASRRLNLDEQYF
TGTGCCAGCAGACGCTTAAATTTAGACGAGCAGTACTTC
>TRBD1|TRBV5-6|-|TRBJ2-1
CASTLGQGISNEQFF
TGTGCCAGCACCCTGGGACAGGGGATAAGCAATGAGCAGTTCTTC
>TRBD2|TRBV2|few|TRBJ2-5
CASSEGGGQETQYF
TGTGCCAGCAGTGAAGGGGGGGGGCAAGAGACCCAGTACTTC
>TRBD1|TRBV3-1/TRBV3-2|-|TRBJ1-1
CASSRGQVHTEAFF
TGTGCCAGCAGCCGGGGACAGGTACACACTGAAGCTTTCTTT
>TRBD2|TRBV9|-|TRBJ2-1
CASSVTGTRLNNEQFF
TGTGCCAGCAGCGTAACCGGGACTAGGCTAAACAATGAGCAGTTCTTC
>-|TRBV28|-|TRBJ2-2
CASSSGQTGELFF
TGTGCCAGCAGTTCTGGACAGACCGGGGAGCTGTTTTTT
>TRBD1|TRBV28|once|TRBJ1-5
CASSKDRGLDQPQHF
TGTGCCAGCAGTAAGGACAGGGGATTGGATCAGCCCCAGCATTTT
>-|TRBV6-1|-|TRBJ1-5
CASSEHRTTYNQPQHF
TGTGCCAGCAGTGAACATAGAACGACATACAATCAGCCCCAGCATTTT
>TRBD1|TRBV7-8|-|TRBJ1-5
CASSLRRGHQPQHF
TGTGCCAGCAGCTTAAGGAGGGGGCATCAGCCCCAGCATTTT
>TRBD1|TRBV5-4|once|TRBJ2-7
CASSLDRGGEYEQYF
TGTGCCAGCAGCTTGGACAGGGGTGGGGAATACGAGCAGTACTTC
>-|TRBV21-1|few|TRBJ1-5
CAGRRQGARGNQPQHF
TGTGCCGGACGAAGACAGGGGGCGCGGGGCAATCAGCCCCAGCATTTT
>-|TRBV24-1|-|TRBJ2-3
CATSDPGGTQYF
TGTGCCACCAGTGACCCCGGGGGTACGCAGTATTTT
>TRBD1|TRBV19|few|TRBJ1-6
CASSMQGGINSPLHF
TGTGCCAGTAGTATGCAGGGGGGAATTAATTCACCCCTCCACTTT
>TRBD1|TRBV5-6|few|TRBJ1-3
CASSSALGTVDSGNTIYF
TGTGCCAGCAGCTCAGCCCTCGGGACAGTAGACTCTGGAAACACCATATATTTT
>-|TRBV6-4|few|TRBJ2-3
CASSDGGSSSTDTQYF
TGTGCCAGCAGTGACGGCGGCTCGTCTAGCACAGATACGCAGTATTTT
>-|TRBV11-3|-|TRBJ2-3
CASSFSLLASTDTQYF
TGTGCCAGCAGCTTCTCTTTATTGGCTAGCACAGATACGCAGTATTTT
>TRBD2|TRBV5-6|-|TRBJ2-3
CASRYPGLGADTQYF
TGTGCCAGCAGGTACCCGGGACTAGGGGCAGATACGCAGTATTTT
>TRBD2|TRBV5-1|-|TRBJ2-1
CASSFRGLADNEQFF
TGCGCCAGCAGCTTCCGGGGACTAGCGGACAATGAGCAGTTCTTC
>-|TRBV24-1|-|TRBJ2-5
CATSDQDTQETQYF
TGTGCCACCAGTGATCAGGACACCCAAGAGACCCAGTACTTC
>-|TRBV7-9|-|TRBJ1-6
CASSLAGGSSYNSPLHF
TGTGCCAGCAGCTTAGCAGGCGGGAGCTCCTATAATTCACCCCTCCACTTT
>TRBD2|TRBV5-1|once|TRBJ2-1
CASSLEEAGGSPYNEQFF
TGCGCCAGCAGCTTGGAAGAGGCGGGAGGGTCTCCCTACAATGAGCAGTTCTTC
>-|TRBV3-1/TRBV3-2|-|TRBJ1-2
CASSQDPSYGYTF
TGTGCCAGCAGCCAAGACCCCTCCTATGGCTACACCTTC
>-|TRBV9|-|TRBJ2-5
CASSVEPQVGRGETQYF
TGTGCCAGCAGCGTAGAGCCCCAAGTGGGTAGGGGTGAGACCCAGTACTTC